This T cell receptor beta chain came from a study of T cells after yellow fever vaccination. Germline lookup yields CDR1 SGHTA and CDR2 FQGNSA. Trimming pared 5 bases from V and 3 bases from J, leaving 17 bases between. The CDR3 has 15 amino acids. One entry per CDR3 protein, called by TCRdb with MiXCR from the 5' RACE reads. The sample lists approximately 550,000 distinct CDR3 sequences; under 25% were seen once. This TCR was sampled from a man aged 25 to 45 who received the YFV17D yellow fever vaccine. The chain uses TRBV7-2 and TRBJ2-7; TRBD1 is a possible D gene (7 bases). The sample here was PBMCs, taken 15 days after the yellow fever booster vaccination. CDR3 region: CASSPKGGTVYEQYF. CDR3 bases: TGTGCCAGCAGCCCAAAAGGGGGGACAGTCTACGAGCAGTACTTC.